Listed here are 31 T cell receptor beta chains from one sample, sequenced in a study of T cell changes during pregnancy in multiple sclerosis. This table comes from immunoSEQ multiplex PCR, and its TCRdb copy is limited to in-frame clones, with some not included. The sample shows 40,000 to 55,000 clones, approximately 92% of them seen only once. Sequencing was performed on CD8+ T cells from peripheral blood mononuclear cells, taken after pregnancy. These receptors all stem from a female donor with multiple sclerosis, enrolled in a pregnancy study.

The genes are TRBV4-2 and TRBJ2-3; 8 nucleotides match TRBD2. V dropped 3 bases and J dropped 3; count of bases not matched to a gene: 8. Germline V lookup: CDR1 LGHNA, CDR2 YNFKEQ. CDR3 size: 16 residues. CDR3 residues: CASSQNPGLVTDTQYF. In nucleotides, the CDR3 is TGTGCCAGCAGCCAGAATCCGGGACTAGTAACAGATACGCAGTATTTT.

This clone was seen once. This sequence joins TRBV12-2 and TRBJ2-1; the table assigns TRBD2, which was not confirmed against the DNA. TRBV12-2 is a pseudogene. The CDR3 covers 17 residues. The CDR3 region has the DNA TGTGCAAGTCGCTTAGAACCCACCGTTCGACTTCCCAATGAGCAGTTCTTC. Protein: CASRLEPTVRLPNEQFF.

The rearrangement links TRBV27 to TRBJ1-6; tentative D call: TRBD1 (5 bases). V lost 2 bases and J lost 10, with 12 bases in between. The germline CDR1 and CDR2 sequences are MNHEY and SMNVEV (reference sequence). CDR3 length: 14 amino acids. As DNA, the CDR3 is TGTGCCAGCAGTTTAGGGGGGATAGGATCACCCCTCCACTTT. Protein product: CASSLGGIGSPLHF.

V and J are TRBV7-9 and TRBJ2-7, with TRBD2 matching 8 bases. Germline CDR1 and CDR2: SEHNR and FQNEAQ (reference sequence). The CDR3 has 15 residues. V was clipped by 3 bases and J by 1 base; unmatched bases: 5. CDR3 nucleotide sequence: TGTGCCAGCAGCTTTTTGCGGGGGGTGTCCTACGAGCAGTACTTC. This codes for CASSFLRGVSYEQYF.

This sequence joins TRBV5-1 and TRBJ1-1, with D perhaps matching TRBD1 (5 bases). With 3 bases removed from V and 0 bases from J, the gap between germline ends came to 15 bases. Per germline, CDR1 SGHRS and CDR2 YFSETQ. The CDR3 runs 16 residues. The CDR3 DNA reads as TGCGCCAGCAGCTGGGTGTCGACAGTCCTGAACACTGAAGCTTTCTTT. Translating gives CASSWVSTVLNTEAFF.

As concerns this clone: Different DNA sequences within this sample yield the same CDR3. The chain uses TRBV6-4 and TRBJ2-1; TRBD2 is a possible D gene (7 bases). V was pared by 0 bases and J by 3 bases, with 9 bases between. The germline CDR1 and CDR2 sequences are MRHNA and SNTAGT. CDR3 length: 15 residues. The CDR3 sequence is CASSDSGGDYNEQFF. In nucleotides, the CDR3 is TGTGCCAGCAGTGACTCAGGGGGGGACTACAATGAGCAGTTCTTC.

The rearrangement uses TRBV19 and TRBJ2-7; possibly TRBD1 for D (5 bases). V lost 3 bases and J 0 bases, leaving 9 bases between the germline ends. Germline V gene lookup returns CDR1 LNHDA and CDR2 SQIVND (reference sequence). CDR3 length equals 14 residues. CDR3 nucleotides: TGTGCCAGTAGTATGACGACAGCCTCCTACGAGCAGTACTTC. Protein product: CASSMTTASYEQYF.

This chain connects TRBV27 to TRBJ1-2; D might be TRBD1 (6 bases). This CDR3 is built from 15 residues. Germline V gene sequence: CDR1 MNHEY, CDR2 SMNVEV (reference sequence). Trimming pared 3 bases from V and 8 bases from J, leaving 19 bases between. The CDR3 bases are TGTGCCAGCAGTTTGGGGACACATTTGAGTGCAGGCTACACCTTC. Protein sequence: CASSLGTHLSAGYTF.

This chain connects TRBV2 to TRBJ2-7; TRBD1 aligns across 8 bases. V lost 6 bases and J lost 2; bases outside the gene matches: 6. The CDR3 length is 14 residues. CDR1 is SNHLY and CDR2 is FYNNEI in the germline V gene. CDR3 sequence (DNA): TGTGCCAGCAGGAATGACAGGGGAACCTACGAGCAGTACTTC. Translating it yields CASRNDRGTYEQYF.

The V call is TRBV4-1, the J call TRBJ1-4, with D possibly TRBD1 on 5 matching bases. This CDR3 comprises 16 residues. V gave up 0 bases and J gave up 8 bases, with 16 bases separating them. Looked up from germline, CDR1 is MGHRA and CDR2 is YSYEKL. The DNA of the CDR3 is TGCGCCAGCAGCCAAGATCACGGAGGGGCAGGCGAAAAACTGTTTTTT. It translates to CASSQDHGGAGEKLFF.

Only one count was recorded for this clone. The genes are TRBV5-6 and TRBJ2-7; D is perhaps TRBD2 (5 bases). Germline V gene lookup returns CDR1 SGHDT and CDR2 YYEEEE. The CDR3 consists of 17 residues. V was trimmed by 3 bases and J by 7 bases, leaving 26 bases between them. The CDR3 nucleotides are TGTGCCAGCAGCTCCCCTCAGATTCAGACAAATTCGGGGGAGCAGTACTTC. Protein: CASSSPQIQTNSGEQYF.

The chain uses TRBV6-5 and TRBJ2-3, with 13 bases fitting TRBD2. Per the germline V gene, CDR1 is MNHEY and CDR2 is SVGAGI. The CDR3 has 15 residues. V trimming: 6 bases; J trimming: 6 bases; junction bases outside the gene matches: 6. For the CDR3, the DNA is TGTGCCAGCAGACTAGCGGGGGGGCGTGTGGATACGCAGTATTTT. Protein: CASRLAGGRVDTQYF.

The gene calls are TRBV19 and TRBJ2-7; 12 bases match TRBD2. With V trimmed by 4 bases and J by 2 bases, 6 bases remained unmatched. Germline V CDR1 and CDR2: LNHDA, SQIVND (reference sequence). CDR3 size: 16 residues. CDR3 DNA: TGTGCCAGTAGTAAGGGGACTAGCGGGTTTACCTACGAGCAGTACTTC. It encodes CASSKGTSGFTYEQYF.

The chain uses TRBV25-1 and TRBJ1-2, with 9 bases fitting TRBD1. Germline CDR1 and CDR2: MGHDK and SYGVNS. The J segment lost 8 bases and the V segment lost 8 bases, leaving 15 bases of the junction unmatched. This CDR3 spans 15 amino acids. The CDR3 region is CASGARGTGREGYTF. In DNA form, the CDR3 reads TGTGCCAGCGGAGCCCGCGGGACAGGGCGTGAAGGCTACACCTTC.

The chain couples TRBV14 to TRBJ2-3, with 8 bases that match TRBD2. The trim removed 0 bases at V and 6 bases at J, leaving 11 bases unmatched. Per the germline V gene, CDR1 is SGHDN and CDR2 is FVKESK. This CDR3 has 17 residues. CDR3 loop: CASSQDGGTSGRDTQYF. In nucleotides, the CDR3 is TGTGCCAGCAGCCAAGACGGGGGCACTAGCGGCAGGGATACGCAGTATTTT.

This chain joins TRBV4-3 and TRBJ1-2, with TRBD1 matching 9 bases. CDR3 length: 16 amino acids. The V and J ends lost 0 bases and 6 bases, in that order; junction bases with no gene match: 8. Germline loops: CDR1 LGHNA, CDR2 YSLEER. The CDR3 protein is CASSQDGTGKLNGYTF. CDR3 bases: TGCGCCAGCAGCCAAGACGGGACAGGGAAATTAAATGGCTACACCTTC.

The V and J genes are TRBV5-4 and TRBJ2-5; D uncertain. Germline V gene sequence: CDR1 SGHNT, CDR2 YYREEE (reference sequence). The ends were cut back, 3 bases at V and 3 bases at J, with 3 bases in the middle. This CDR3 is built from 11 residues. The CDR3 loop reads CASSSKETQYF. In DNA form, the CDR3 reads TGTGCCAGCAGCTCAAAAGAGACCCAGTACTTC.

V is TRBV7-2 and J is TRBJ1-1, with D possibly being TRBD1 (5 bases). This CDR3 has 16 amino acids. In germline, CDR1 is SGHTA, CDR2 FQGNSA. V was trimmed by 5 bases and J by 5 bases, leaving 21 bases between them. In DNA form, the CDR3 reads TGTGCCAGCAGCCTAAAACCTCAGACAGAGTTTACTGAAGCTTTCTTT. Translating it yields CASSLKPQTEFTEAFF.

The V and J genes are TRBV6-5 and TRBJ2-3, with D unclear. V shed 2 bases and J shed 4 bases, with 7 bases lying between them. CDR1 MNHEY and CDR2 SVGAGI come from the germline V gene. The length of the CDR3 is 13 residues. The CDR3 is CASSYPDPDTQYF. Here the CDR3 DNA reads TGTGCCAGCAGTTACCCAGATCCAGATACGCAGTATTTT.

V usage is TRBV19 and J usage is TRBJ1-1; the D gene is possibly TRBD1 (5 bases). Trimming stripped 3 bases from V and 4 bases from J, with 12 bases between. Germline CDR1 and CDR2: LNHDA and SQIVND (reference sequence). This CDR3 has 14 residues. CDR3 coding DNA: TGTGCCAGTAGTATCAGTTCGGGGGGCACTGAAGCTTTCTTT. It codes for CASSISSGGTEAFF.

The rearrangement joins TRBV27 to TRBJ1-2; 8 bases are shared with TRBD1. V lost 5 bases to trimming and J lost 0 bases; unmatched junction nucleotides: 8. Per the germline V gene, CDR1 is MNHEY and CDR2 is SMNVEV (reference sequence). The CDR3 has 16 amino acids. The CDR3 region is CASSNLRTGSNYGYTF. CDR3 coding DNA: TGTGCCAGCAGTAATCTTCGGACAGGGTCTAACTATGGCTACACCTTC.

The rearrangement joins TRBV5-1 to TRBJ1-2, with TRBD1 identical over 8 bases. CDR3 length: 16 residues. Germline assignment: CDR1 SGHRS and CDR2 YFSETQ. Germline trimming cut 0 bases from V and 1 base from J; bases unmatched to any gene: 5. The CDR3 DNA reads TGCGCCAGCAGCTTGGACGGGACAGGCGGTAACTATGGCTACACCTTC. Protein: CASSLDGTGGNYGYTF.

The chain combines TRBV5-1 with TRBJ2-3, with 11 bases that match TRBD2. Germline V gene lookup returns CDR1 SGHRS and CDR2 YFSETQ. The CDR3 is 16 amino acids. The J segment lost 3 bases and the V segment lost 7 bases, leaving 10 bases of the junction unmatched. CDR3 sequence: CASSGGLAGGTDTQYF. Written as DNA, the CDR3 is TGCGCCAGCTCCGGAGGGCTAGCGGGAGGAACAGATACGCAGTATTTT.

CDR3 sequence: CASSIGFPVSEQYF. The DNA for the CDR3 is TGTGCCAGTAGTATAGGGTTCCCAGTAAGCGAGCAGTACTTC. The V call is TRBV19, the J call TRBJ2-7; D gene unclear. The CDR3 has 14 residues. V lost 1 base, J lost 6 bases, and 13 bases lay in between. CDR1 and CDR2 (germline): LNHDA, SQIVND (reference sequence).

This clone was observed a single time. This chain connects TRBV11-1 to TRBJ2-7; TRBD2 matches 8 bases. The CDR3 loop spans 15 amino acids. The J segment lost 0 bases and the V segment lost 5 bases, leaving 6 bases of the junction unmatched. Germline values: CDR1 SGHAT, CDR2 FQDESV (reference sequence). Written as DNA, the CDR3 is TGTGCCAGCAGCGTTAGCGGGGTTGTCTCCTACGAGCAGTACTTC. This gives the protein CASSVSGVVSYEQYF.

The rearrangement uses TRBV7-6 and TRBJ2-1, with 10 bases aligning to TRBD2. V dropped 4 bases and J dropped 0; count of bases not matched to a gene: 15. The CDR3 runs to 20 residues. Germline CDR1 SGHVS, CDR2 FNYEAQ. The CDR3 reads CASSSLPRTSGLLSYNEQFF. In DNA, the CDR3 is TGTGCCAGCAGCTCACTCCCCCGGACTAGCGGTCTTCTCTCCTACAATGAGCAGTTCTTC. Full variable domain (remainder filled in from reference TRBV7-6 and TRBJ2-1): GAGVSQSPRYKVTKRGQDVALRCDPISGHVSLYWYRQALGQGPEFLTYFNYEAQQDKSGLPNDRFSAERPEGSISTLTIQRTEQRDSAMYRCASSSLPRTSGLLSYNEQFFGPGTRLTVL.

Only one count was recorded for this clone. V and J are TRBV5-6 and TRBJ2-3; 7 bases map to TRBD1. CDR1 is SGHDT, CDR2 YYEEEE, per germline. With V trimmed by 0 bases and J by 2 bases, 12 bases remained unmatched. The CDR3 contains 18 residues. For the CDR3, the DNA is TGTGCCAGCAGCTTGGGGACAGGACTCATATTTCACACAGATACGCAGTATTTT. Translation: CASSLGTGLIFHTDTQYF.

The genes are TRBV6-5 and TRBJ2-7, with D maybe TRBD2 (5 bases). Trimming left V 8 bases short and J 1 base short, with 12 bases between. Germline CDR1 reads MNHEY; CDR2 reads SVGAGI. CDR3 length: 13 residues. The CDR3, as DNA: TGTGCCAGCTTGGAGGCTCCGTCCTACGAGCAGTACTTC. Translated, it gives CASLEAPSYEQYF.

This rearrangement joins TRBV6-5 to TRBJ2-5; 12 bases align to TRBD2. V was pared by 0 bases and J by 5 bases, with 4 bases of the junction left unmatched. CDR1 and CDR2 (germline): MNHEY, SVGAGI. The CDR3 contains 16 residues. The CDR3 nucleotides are TGTGCCAGCAGTTACTCGACTAGCGGGAGTTGGGAGACCCAGTACTTC. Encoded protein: CASSYSTSGSWETQYF.

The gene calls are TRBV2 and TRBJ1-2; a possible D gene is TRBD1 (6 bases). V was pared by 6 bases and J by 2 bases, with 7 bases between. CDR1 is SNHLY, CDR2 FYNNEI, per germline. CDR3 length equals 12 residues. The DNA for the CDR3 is TGTGCCAGCAGCACAGGGAACTATGGCTACACCTTC. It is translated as CASSTGNYGYTF.

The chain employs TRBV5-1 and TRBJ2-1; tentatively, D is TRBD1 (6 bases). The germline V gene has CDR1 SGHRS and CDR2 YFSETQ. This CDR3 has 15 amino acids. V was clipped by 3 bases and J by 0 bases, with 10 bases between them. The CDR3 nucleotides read TGCGCCAGCAGCTCCGGACAGAGCTCCTACAATGAGCAGTTCTTC. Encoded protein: CASSSGQSSYNEQFF.